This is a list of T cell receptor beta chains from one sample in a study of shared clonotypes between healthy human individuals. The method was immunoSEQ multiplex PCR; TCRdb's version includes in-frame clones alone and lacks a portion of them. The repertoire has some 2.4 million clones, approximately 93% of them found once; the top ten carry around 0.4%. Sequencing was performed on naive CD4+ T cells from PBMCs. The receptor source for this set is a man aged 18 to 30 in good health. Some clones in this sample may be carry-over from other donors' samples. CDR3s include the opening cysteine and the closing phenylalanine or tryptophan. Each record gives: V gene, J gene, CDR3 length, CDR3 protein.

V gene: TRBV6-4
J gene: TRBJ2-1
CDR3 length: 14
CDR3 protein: CASSELAGNGEQFF

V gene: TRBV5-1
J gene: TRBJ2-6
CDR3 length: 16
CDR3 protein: CASSPLVLARANVLTF

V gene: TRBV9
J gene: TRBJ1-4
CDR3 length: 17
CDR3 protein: CASSLESERTGNEKLFF

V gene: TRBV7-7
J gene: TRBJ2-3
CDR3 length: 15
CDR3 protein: CASSLGPGSTDTQYF

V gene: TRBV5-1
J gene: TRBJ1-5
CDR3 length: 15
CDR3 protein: CASSLEAADNQPQHF

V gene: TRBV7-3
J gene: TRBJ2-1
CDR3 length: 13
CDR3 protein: CASSPGVYNEQFF

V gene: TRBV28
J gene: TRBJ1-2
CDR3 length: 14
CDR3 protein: CASSTGTANYGYTF

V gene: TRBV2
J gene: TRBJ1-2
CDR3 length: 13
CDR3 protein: CASRGDTGGGYTF

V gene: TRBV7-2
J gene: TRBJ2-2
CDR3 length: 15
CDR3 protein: CASTFAGSVAGELFF

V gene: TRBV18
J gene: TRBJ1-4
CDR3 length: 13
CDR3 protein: CASSPGTGEKLFF

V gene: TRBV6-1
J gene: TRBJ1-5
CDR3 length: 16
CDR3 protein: CASSEFLVGTGQPQHF

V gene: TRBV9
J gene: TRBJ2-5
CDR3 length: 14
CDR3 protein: CASSVVMGAETQYF

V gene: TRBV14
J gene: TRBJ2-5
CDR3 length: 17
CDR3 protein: CASSPDLAGDPPRTQYF

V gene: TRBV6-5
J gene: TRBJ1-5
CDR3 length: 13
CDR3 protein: CASRLRRNQPQHF

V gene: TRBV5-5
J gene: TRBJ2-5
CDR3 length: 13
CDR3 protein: CASSEVRQGSQYF

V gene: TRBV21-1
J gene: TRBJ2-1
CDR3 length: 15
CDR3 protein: CASSIGTGDANEQFF

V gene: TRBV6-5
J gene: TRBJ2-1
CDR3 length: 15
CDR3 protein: CASRVRGSSYNEQFF

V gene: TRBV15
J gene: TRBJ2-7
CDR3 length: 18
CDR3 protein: CATSREALAGEVSYEQYF

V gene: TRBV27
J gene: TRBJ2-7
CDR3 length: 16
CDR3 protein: CASSAFGVDQLYEQYF

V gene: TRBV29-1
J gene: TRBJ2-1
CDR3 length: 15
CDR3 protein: CSVVYSGRAKYEQFF

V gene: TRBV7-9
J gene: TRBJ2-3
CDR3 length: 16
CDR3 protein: CASSLVPGVSTDTQYF

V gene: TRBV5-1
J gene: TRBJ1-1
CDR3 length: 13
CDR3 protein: CASSLDWKTEAFF

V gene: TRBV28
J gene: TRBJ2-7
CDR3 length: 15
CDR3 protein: CASSSPGGGTYEQYF

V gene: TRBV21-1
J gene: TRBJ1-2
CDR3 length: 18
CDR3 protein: CASSKCPRPGQGPDGYTF

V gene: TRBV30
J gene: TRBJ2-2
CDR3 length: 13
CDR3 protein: CAWRGQMTGELFF

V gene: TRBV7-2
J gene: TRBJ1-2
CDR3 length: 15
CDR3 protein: CASSRDYTGGNGYTF

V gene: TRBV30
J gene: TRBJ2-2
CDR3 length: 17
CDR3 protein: CAWIPLPGLAATGELFF

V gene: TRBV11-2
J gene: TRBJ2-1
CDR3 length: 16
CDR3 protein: CASSSGGTLSYNEQFF

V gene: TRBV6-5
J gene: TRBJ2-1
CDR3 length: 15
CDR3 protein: CASSPDPSSYNEQFF

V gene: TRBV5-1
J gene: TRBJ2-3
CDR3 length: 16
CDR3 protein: CASSLRTGAITDTQYF

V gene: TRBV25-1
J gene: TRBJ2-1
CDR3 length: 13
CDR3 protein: CASSVPGGVAQFF

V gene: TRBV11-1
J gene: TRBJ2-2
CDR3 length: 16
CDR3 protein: CASSPHGTGNTGELFF

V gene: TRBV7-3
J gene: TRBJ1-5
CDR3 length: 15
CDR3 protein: CASSLSGQGGEPQHF

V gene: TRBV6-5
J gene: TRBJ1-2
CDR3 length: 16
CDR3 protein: CASSYDVSVSGDGYTF

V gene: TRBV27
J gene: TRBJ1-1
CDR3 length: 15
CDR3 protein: CASSPGTDFYTEAFF

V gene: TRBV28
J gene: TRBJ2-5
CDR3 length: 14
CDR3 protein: CASHNRGNEETQYF

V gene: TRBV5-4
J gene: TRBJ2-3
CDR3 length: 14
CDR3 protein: CASSLSQGTDTQYF

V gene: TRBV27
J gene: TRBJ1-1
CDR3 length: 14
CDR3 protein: CASSLSGRATEAFF

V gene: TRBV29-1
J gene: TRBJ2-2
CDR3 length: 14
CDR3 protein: CSVEEPYNTGELFF

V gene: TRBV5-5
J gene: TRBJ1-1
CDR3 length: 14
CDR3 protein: CASSTGTERTEAFF

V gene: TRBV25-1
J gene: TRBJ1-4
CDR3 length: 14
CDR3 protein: CASRQGPSNEKLFF

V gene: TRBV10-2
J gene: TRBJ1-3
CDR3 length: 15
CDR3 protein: CASSESGGAGNTIYF

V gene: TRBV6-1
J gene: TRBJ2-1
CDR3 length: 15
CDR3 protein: CASNLRDRGFSEQFF

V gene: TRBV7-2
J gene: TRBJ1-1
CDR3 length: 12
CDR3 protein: CASSSFKKGAFF

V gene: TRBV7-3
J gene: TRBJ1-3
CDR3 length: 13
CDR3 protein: CASSPQGGNTIYF

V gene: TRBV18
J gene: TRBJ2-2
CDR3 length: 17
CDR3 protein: CASSPPNPDRGTGELFF

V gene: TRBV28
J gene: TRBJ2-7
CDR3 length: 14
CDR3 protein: CASSLGTSLYEQYF

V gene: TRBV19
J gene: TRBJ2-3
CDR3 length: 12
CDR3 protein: CASSSRGHTQYF

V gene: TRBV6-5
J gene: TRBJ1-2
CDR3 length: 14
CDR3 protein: CASSPRAFNYGYTF

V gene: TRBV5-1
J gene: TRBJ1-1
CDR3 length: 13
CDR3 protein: CASSLGDSAQAFF

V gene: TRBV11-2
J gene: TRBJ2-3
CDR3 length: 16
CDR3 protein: CASSKRLGGDIDTQYF

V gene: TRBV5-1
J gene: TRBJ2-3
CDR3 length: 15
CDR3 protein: CASSRQGASTDTQYF

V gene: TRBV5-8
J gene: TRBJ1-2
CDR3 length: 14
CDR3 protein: CASSRSPTGYGYTF

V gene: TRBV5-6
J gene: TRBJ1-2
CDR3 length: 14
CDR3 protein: CASSLARQTSGYTF

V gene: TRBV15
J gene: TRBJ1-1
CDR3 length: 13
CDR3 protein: CATLRRGNTEAFF

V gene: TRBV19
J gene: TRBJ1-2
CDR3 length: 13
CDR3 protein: CASSPNRQSGYTF

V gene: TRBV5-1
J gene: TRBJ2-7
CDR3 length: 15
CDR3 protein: CASSLATGGPSEQYF

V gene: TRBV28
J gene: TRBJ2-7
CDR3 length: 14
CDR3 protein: CASRISGGSYEQYF

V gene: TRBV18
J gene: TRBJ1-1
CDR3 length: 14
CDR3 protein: CASSTLDRDTEAFF

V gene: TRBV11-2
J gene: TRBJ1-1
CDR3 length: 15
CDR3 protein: CASSFTSRAHTEAFF